The next 23 T cell receptor beta chains were all read from a single sample in a study of graft-versus-host responses after intestinal transplantation. Assay used: immunoSEQ multiplex PCR; TCRdb lists only in-frame clones, some missing. The sample contains 20,000 to 25,000 clones, around 56% of which appear only once. The material sequenced was alloreactive CD4+ T cells from a mixed lymphocyte reaction culture, taken before intestinal transplant. Described subset: CFSE-low proliferating T cells sorted from roughly 6-day pre-transplant mixed lymphocyte reaction (GvH or HvG direction). These receptors were obtained from a human patient who received an intestinal transplant.

The chain recombines TRBV6-5 with TRBJ2-3; tentatively, D is TRBD2 (5 bases). This CDR3 contains 13 residues. CDR1 is MNHEY, CDR2 SVGAGI, per germline. Trimming removed 7 bases at V and 10 bases at J, with 18 bases between. The chain's CDR3 is CASKVTSGSAQYF. As DNA, the CDR3 is TGTGCCAGCAAGGTAACCTCGGGATCGGCGCAGTATTTT.

This clone is medium-sized by share. The genes are TRBV18 and TRBJ1-2; 8 bases are a match to TRBD1. The CDR3 has 13 residues. After removal of 5 bases from V and 4 bases from J, the junction contained 3 bases not matched to a gene. Looked up from germline, CDR1 is KGHSH and CDR2 is LQKENI. CDR3 bases: TGTGCCAGCTCATCTGGACAGGGCTATGGCTACACCTTC. Translation: CASSSGQGYGYTF.

This chain joins TRBV4-1 and TRBJ1-2; D unclear. V was trimmed by 1 base and J by 7 bases, leaving 19 bases between them. This CDR3 contains 16 residues. Germline V gene lookup returns CDR1 MGHRA and CDR2 YSYEKL. Here the CDR3 reads CASSQGALEGSGGYTF. The CDR3 region has the DNA TGCGCCAGCAGCCAAGGGGCCCTTGAGGGTTCAGGTGGCTACACCTTC.

This clone was counted only a few times. The V call is TRBV5-1, the J call TRBJ1-5, with 7 bases aligning to TRBD1. CDR1 and CDR2 (germline): SGHRS, YFSETQ. After removal of 4 bases from V and 3 bases from J, the junction contained 7 bases not matched to a gene. CDR3 length: 15 residues. The CDR3 nucleotides read TGCGCCAGCAGCCCGGTTACAGGGGCCAATCAGCCCCAGCATTTT. This sequence encodes CASSPVTGANQPQHF.

The chain couples TRBV2 to TRBJ2-5; D ambiguous. Germline lookup yields CDR1 SNHLY and CDR2 FYNNEI. V dropped 5 bases and J dropped 2 bases, with 3 bases sitting between them. The CDR3 sequence is 11 residues long. The CDR3 nucleotides read TGTGCCAGCAGTTATCAAGAGACCCAGTACTTC. It translates to CASSYQETQYF.

V and J are TRBV5-5 and TRBJ1-1, with a weak D call TRBD1 (5 bases). The CDR3 has 15 amino acids. V was pared by 2 bases and J by 11 bases, with 22 bases between. The V gene's germline CDR1 is SGHKS and CDR2 YYEKEE (reference sequence). CDR3 DNA sequence: TGTGCCAGCAGCTTCGGACACTCGTTTGGGGGGGATGCTTTCTTT. Translation: CASSFGHSFGGDAFF.

In its sample, this clone was seen a few times. The V and J genes are TRBV30 and TRBJ2-3, with 8 bases identical to TRBD2. The CDR3 spans 12 residues. Unmatched junction bases numbered 5, after V lost 7 bases and J lost 5 bases. The germline gives CDR1 GTSNPN, CDR2 SVGIG (reference sequence). The CDR3 DNA sequence: TGTGCCTCGGGACTAGGAGGAGATACGCAGTATTTT. Translated: CASGLGGDTQYF.

This clone has just one count. This chain uses TRBV7-9 with TRBJ1-2; 10 positions match TRBD1. Germline trimming cut 4 bases from V and 3 bases from J; bases unmatched to any gene: 2. The germline V gene has CDR1 SEHNR and CDR2 FQNEAQ (reference sequence). The CDR3 contains 14 residues. The CDR3 is CASSSGQGYYGYTF. CDR3 nucleotide sequence: TGTGCCAGCAGCTCGGGACAGGGGTACTATGGCTACACCTTC.

V usage is TRBV7-6 and J usage is TRBJ2-3; TRBD2 aligns across 7 bases. CDR3 length: 16 residues. Germline V gene lookup returns CDR1 SGHVS and CDR2 FNYEAQ. With V trimmed by 4 bases and J by 8 bases, 15 bases remained unmatched. The CDR3 DNA sequence: TGTGCCAGCAGCTCCGGGCCTCTAGCGGTCCAAGGTACGCAGTATTTT. This translates into CASSSGPLAVQGTQYF.

This clone showed up just a few times. V gene TRBV2 combines with J gene TRBJ1-5, with D tentatively TRBD1 (6 bases). The CDR3 covers 14 residues. Trimming took 6 bases from V and 3 from J, leaving 12 bases between them. Germline-derived CDR1 and CDR2 are SNHLY and FYNNEI. The CDR3: CASSDTGPNQPQHF. CDR3 nucleotide sequence: TGTGCCAGCAGCGATACAGGGCCCAATCAGCCCCAGCATTTT.

This rearrangement joins TRBV27 to TRBJ1-1, with D tentatively TRBD1 (5 bases). The germline gives CDR1 MNHEY, CDR2 SMNVEV (reference sequence). The CDR3 length is 14 residues. Trimming removed 4 bases at V and 10 bases at J, with 19 bases between. For the CDR3, the DNA is TGTGCCAGCAGTTCTATCACATCGTTAAGGGGAGCTTTCTTT. Protein: CASSSITSLRGAFF.

This chain connects TRBV5-1 to TRBJ2-7; the D is unclear. The CDR3 length is 15 residues. Germline-derived CDR1 and CDR2 are SGHRS and YFSETQ. The V and J ends lost 4 bases and 0 bases respectively, with 14 bases between them. CDR3: CASSPLLASSYEQYF. CDR3 coding DNA: TGCGCCAGCAGCCCCCTTTTGGCCTCCTCCTACGAGCAGTACTTC.

This clone was seen a few times. CDR3 bases: TGTGCCAGCTCACGAGGACAGGGGGAGTACTTC. Its protein is CASSRGQGEYF. The chain combines TRBV18 with TRBJ2-7; 10 positions match TRBD1. CDR1 and CDR2 from the germline V gene are KGHSH and LQKENI. The CDR3 loop spans 11 amino acids. V shed 4 bases and J 11 bases; nucleotides not matched to a gene: 2.

This chain connects TRBV4-1 to TRBJ2-1; 9 bases match TRBD2. CDR3 size: 15 residues. Germline assignment: CDR1 MGHRA and CDR2 YSYEKL. With 6 bases clipped from V and 7 bases from J, the junction kept 10 bases outside the gene matches. CDR3 sequence: CASRLLAGAYNEQFF. The CDR3 DNA sequence: TGCGCCAGCAGGCTACTAGCGGGTGCTTATAATGAGCAGTTCTTC.

This chain uses TRBV5-1 with TRBJ2-3; 7 nucleotides align to TRBD2. With V trimmed by 2 bases and J by 0 bases, 12 bases remained unmatched. Looked up from germline, CDR1 is SGHRS and CDR2 is YFSETQ. The CDR3 spans 18 residues. In DNA form, the CDR3 reads TGCGCCAGCAGCTTACTGACTTGGGGGAGGGGTAGCACAGATACGCAGTATTTT. Translation gives CASSLLTWGRGSTDTQYF.

The chain combines TRBV29-1 with TRBJ1-1; 8 bases align to TRBD1. The V segment lost 7 bases and the J segment 4 bases; nucleotides outside the gene matches: 8. Germline V gene lookup returns CDR1 SQVTM and CDR2 ANQGSEA. The CDR3 consists of 13 residues. The CDR3 DNA is TGCAGCGCCCTCCGACAGGGGACCACTGAAGCTTTCTTT. Translation: CSALRQGTTEAFF.

The chain couples TRBV7-9 to TRBJ1-6; TRBD1 agrees at 7 bases. V shed 5 bases and J 7 bases; nucleotides not matched to a gene: 11. CDR3 length: 16 amino acids. Germline assignment: CDR1 SEHNR and CDR2 FQNEAQ (reference sequence). This CDR3 reads CASSQTRGQVNSPLHF. The CDR3, as DNA: TGTGCCAGCAGCCAGACGAGGGGGCAGGTAAATTCACCCCTCCACTTT. The whole variable domain, filled in from reference TRBV7-9 and TRBJ1-6, reads DTGVSQNPRHKITKRGQNVTFRCDPISEHNRLYWYRQTLGQGPEFLTYFQNEAQLEKSRLLSDRFSAERPKGSFSTLEIQRTEQGDSAMYLCASSQTRGQVNSPLHFGNGTRLTVT.

In this sample, this clone turned up a few times. The chain links TRBV29-1 to TRBJ1-1; D is unresolved. The V and J ends lost 7 bases and 3 bases respectively, with 12 bases between them. This CDR3 comprises 12 residues. Per the germline V gene, CDR1 is SQVTM and CDR2 is ANQGSEA. CDR3 DNA: TGCAGCGCATGTGCGGATTACACTGAAGCTTTCTTT. Translated, it gives CSACADYTEAFF.

The chain uses TRBV25-1 and TRBJ1-6; TRBD1 is a possible D gene (5 bases). In germline, CDR1 is MGHDK, CDR2 SYGVNS. With 1 base removed from V and 5 bases from J, the gap between germline ends came to 9 bases. This CDR3 contains 15 residues. For the CDR3, the DNA is TGTGCCAGCAGTGAATCTGGAGGGGATAATTCACCCCTCCACTTT. It yields the protein CASSESGGDNSPLHF.

This clone was seen more than once but under ten times. This sequence joins TRBV7-9 and TRBJ2-1; TRBD1 aligns across 9 bases. The V segment lost 5 bases and the J segment 9 bases; nucleotides outside the gene matches: 11. There are 15 residues in the CDR3. Germline values: CDR1 SEHNR, CDR2 FQNEAQ (reference sequence). The CDR3 sequence: CASSRNSLQGAEQFF. Written as DNA, the CDR3 is TGTGCCAGCAGCCGAAACTCCCTACAGGGGGCTGAGCAGTTCTTC.

CDR3 sequence reads: CASSLGLAVNTGELFF. DNA of the CDR3: TGCGCCAGCAGCTTGGGACTAGCGGTGAACACCGGGGAGCTGTTTTTT. The chain links TRBV5-1 to TRBJ2-2; 9 nucleotides align to TRBD2. The CDR3 extends over 16 amino acids. Germline V CDR1 and CDR2: SGHRS, YFSETQ. J was trimmed by 1 base and V by 0 bases; bases with no gene match: 1.

The chain carries TRBV2 and TRBJ1-4; D is perhaps TRBD1 (5 bases). Germline V gene lookup returns CDR1 SNHLY and CDR2 FYNNEI. This CDR3 comprises 12 residues. V gave up 8 bases and J gave up 7 bases, with 11 bases separating them. The chain's CDR3 is CASQGGSEKLFF. CDR3 nucleotides: TGTGCCAGCCAGGGAGGGAGTGAAAAACTGTTTTTT. Full variable domain (missing parts from reference TRBV2 and TRBJ1-4): EPEVTQTPSHQVTQMGQEVILRCVPISNHLYFYWYRQILGQKVEFLVSFYNNEISEKSEIFDDQFSVERPDGSNFTLKIRSTKLEDSAMYFCASQGGSEKLFFGSGTQLSVL.

This clone was found a few times. The chain uses TRBV7-3 and TRBJ2-2, with D unresolved. Germline V lookup: CDR1 SGHTA, CDR2 FQGTGA. The length of the CDR3 is 14 residues. Trimming took 2 bases from V and 4 from J, leaving 8 bases between them. The CDR3 is CASSLLASTGELFF. DNA for the CDR3: TGTGCCAGCAGCTTATTAGCCTCCACCGGGGAGCTGTTTTTT.